The text below deals with one T cell receptor beta chain. Its antigen is not identified. It may be a read error: a sequence one base away is much more abundant. Amplification yielded TCR beta CDR3 regions, with RNA transcripts as the source. The TCR CDR3 was amplified in a first-round RT-PCR using the HTBI primer set. TCRdb redid the calling of the multiplex PCR reads with MiXCR, one entry per CDR3 protein. Altogether a few hundred thousand distinct CDR3 sequences are present, approximately 16% being singletons, with the ten largest covering 30% to 35%. This entry comes from a study of T cells in Graves' hyperthyroidism and ophthalmopathy. Findings of the study overall: Before onset, ophthalmopathy was predicted by the model a median around 6 months earlier. Blood also showed most of the thyroid clonotypes that were expanded above 0.001.

Patients having uncontrolled infection, another autoimmune disease, pregnancy or lactation were not included. V was pared by 5 bases and J by 9 bases, with 19 bases between. The CDR3 has 14 amino acids. Sequenced material: blood. The origin of this receptor is a woman in her forties or fifties with Graves' hyperthyroidism that later progressed to Graves' ophthalmopathy. This chain uses TRBV12-3 or TRBV12-4 with TRBJ1-1; D not resolved. The CDR3 region is CASSLMGGNSKAFF. In DNA, the CDR3 is TGTGCCAGCAGTCTTATGGGAGGAAACTCTAAAGCTTTCTTT.